Presented here are 9 T cell receptor beta chains from one specimen sequenced in a study of neurological immune-mediated disorders. TCRdb fed the 5' RACE reads into MiXCR, producing one record per CDR3 protein. Seen here are approximately 85,000 distinct CDR3 sequences, under 4.5% observed once, and the top ten hold approximately 5.8%. The time point is: longitudinal time-point 3. The source material was PBMCs. These receptor sequences come from a woman aged 55-70 years with multiple sclerosis.

This clonotype was detected many times. The chain combines TRBV20-1 with TRBJ2-3; TRBD1 matches 10 bases. Trimming cost V 6 bases and J 4 bases; bases outside gene matches: 7. CDR1 is DFQATT and CDR2 is SNEGSKA in the germline V gene (reference sequence). The CDR3 length is 14 residues. The DNA for the CDR3 is TGCAGTGCGCGGACAGGGGGTTGGTCAGATACGCAGTATTTT. It specifies CSARTGGWSDTQYF.

This clonotype has ten or more counts. The V call is TRBV3-1, the J call TRBJ2-3, with TRBD2 matching over 11 bases. The CDR3 spans 16 residues. V lost 4 bases to trimming and J lost 3 bases; unmatched junction nucleotides: 6. Germline V CDR1 and CDR2: LGHDT, YNNKEL (reference sequence). Here the CDR3 DNA reads TGTGCCAGCAGCCGAACTAGCGGGGGTACGACAGATACGCAGTATTTT. It yields the protein CASSRTSGGTTDTQYF.

This clonotype was detected ten times or more. CDR3 in DNA: TGTGCCAGCAGCTACATTCCGTCCGGGGCACAAGAGACCCAGTACTTC. Protein product: CASSYIPSGAQETQYF. V is TRBV3-1 and J is TRBJ2-5; D assignment may be TRBD1 or TRBD2 (5 bases each). Germline CDR1 and CDR2: LGHDT and YNNKEL (reference sequence). V was cut by 5 bases and J by 2 bases, with 18 bases left in between. The CDR3 runs 16 residues.

This clonotype has a count of ten or more. The genes are TRBV6-2 or TRBV6-3 and TRBJ2-7, with 11 nucleotides matching TRBD2. The CDR3 has 15 residues. Germline V gives CDR1 MNHEY, CDR2 SVGEGT. V shed 4 bases, J shed 5 bases, and the junction held 7 bases outside the gene matches. CDR3 amino acids: CASSWRLAGSDEQYF. The CDR3 DNA follows: TGTGCCAGCAGTTGGAGACTAGCGGGGTCTGACGAGCAGTACTTC.

Note on this clonotype: This may be a read error, as it is one base from a much larger clone. DNA for the CDR3: TGTGCCAGCTCCAGCGGGGGATATCAGCCCCGGCATTTT. Its translation is CASSSGGYQPRHF. The V and J genes are TRBV27 and TRBJ1-5; a possible D gene is TRBD1 (5 bases). CDR1 is MNHEY and CDR2 is SMNVEV in the germline V gene (reference sequence). The CDR3 is 13 residues long.

This clonotype was seen repeatedly, ten times or more. This chain uses TRBV29-1 with TRBJ1-1; no clear D. Germline V gives CDR1 SQVTM, CDR2 ANQGSEA. The germline V and J ends were trimmed by 0 bases and 4 bases, with 12 bases remaining between them. The CDR3 is made up of 14 amino acids. The CDR3 sequence is CSVEDALLGTEAFF. The CDR3 DNA sequence: TGCAGCGTTGAAGATGCCCTTCTGGGCACTGAAGCTTTCTTT.

This clonotype has ten or more counts. The rearrangement uses TRBV7-2 and TRBJ2-7; D is unclear. The CDR3 loop spans 14 amino acids. Germline values: CDR1 SGHTA, CDR2 FQGNSA. Trimming left V 5 bases short and J 5 bases short, with 16 bases between. CDR3 coding DNA: TGTGCCAGCAGCACTGACACCCCCCTAAACGAGCAGTACTTC. Translation: CASSTDTPLNEQYF.

This clonotype has ten or more counts. The V gene is TRBV29-1, the J gene TRBJ2-2; TRBD1 is a possible D gene (5 bases). The V end lost 4 bases, the J end lost 4 bases, and 13 bases lay between the germline ends. Germline V gives CDR1 SQVTM, CDR2 ANQGSEA. This CDR3 has 14 residues. The CDR3 is CSVVDRGVTGELFF. The CDR3 DNA sequence: TGCAGCGTTGTTGATAGGGGCGTCACCGGGGAGCTGTTTTTT.

This clonotype appeared many times. The J gene is TRBJ2-1, the V gene TRBV20-1; no clear D. Germline-derived CDR1 and CDR2 are DFQATT and SNEGSKA (reference sequence). Trimming shortened V by 0 bases and J by 4 bases, and 10 bases separated the two germline ends. The CDR3 has 14 residues. The CDR3 protein is CSARDSIAYNEQFF. The CDR3 DNA reads TGCAGTGCTAGAGATAGCATCGCTTACAATGAGCAGTTCTTC.